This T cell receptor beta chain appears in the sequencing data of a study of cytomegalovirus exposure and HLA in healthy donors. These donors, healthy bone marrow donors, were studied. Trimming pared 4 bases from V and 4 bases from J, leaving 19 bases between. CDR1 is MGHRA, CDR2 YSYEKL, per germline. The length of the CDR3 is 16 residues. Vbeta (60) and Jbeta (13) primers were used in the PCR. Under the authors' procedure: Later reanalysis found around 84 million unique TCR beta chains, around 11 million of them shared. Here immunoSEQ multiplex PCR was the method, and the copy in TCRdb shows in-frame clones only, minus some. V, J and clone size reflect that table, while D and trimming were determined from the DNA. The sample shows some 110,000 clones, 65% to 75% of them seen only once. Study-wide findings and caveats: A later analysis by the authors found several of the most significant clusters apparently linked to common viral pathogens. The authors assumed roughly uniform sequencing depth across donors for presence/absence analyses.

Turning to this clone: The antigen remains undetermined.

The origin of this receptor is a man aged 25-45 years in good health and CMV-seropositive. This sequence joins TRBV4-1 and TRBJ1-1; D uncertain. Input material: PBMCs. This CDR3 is CASSPPSGSLGTEAFF. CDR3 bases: TGCGCCAGCAGCCCGCCTTCGGGGTCCTTAGGCACTGAAGCTTTCTTT.